These T cell receptor beta chains were read from a single sample in a study of tumor-infiltrating lymphocytes in localized non-small cell lung cancer. The assay was immunoSEQ multiplex PCR, and TCRdb's table has in-frame clones only and misses some. Seen here are about 29,000 clones, 70% to 90% observed once, and the top ten hold about 1.9%. Sequences were obtained from lung tumor tissue. These receptor sequences come from a human donor with non-small cell lung cancer. CDR3s include the opening cysteine and the closing phenylalanine or tryptophan. Fields, in order: clone size, V gene, J gene, D gene, CDR3 protein, CDR3 DNA. The D gene is left open where the match is weak. The size field is filled for only some rows; it gives once, few, many or a size class.

>-|TRBV5-6|TRBJ2-1|TRBD2
CASEWRGGLPRYNEQFF
TGTGCCAGCGAGTGGCGGGGGGGCCTTCCCCGCTACAATGAGCAGTTCTTC
>-|TRBV4-3|TRBJ1-2|-
CASSQDPQGDNYGYTF
TGCGCCAGCAGCCAAGATCCACAGGGTGATAACTATGGCTACACCTTC
>few|TRBV4-2|TRBJ2-7|-
CASSQDGAQQSSYEQYF
TGTGCCAGCAGCCAAGATGGGGCACAGCAAAGCTCCTACGAGCAGTACTTC
>-|TRBV6-5|TRBJ1-2|TRBD1
CASSHGTGGYGYTF
TGTGCCAGCAGTCACGGGACAGGGGGCTATGGCTACACCTTC
>-|TRBV5-4|TRBJ2-2|-
CASSLIGRHTGELFF
TGTGCCAGCAGCTTGATAGGGCGGCACACCGGGGAGCTGTTTTTT
>once|TRBV5-1|TRBJ1-1|TRBD1
CASSLGQGYAEAFF
TGCGCCAGCAGCTTGGGACAGGGCTACGCTGAAGCTTTCTTT
>once|TRBV7-2|TRBJ1-2|-
CASSLVIGGNYGYTF
TGTGCCAGCAGCTTAGTAATAGGGGGAAACTATGGCTACACCTTC
>-|TRBV27|TRBJ1-6|-
CASSFSTVFSPLHF
TGTGCCAGCAGTTTTTCTACGGTTTTTTCACCCCTCCACTTT
>-|TRBV18|TRBJ2-1|TRBD2
CASSPLTSGVDEQFF
TGTGCCAGCTCACCACTAACTAGCGGGGTAGATGAGCAGTTCTTC
>once|TRBV7-2|TRBJ2-1|-
CASSKKGGTGEQFF
TGTGCCAGCAGTAAAAAGGGGGGTACGGGTGAGCAGTTCTTC
>-|TRBV11-2|TRBJ2-2|TRBD2
CASSFTSGANTGELFF
TGTGCCAGCAGCTTTACTAGCGGGGCCAACACCGGGGAGCTGTTTTTT
>-|TRBV9|TRBJ2-2|-
CASSVDGAGELFF
TGTGCCAGCAGCGTAGACGGGGCCGGGGAGCTGTTTTTT
>-|TRBV7-8|TRBJ2-1|-
CASSRTPSSYNEQFF
TGTGCCAGCAGCCGAACACCGAGCTCCTACAATGAGCAGTTCTTC
>-|TRBV6-5|TRBJ2-7|-
CASTLRQGLYEQYF
TGTGCCAGCACCTTACGACAGGGACTCTACGAGCAGTACTTC
>-|TRBV29-1|TRBJ2-7|-
CSVELRVGWEQYF
TGCAGCGTTGAGCTACGGGTGGGCTGGGAGCAGTACTTC
>once|TRBV5-1|TRBJ1-4|-
CASSLGGASNEKLFF
TGCGCCAGCAGCTTGGGGGGGGCCTCTAATGAAAAACTGTTTTTT
>few|TRBV30|TRBJ2-3|TRBD2
CARSLGGGASDTQYF
TGTGCCAGAAGTCTCGGCGGGGGGGCATCAGATACGCAGTATTTT
>-|TRBV4-3|TRBJ2-7|-
CASSQVEGRPYEQYF
TGCGCCAGCAGCCAAGTGGAGGGCCGGCCCTACGAGCAGTACTTC
>few|TRBV5-1|TRBJ2-2|-
CASSLRQANTGELFF
TGCGCCAGCAGCTTAAGGCAGGCGAACACCGGGGAGCTGTTTTTT
>-|TRBV4-3|TRBJ1-4|-
CASSHTLRRATNEKLFF
TGCGCCAGCAGCCATACTCTCCGGCGCGCAACTAATGAAAAACTGTTTTTT
>-|TRBV30|TRBJ1-3|TRBD1
CAWNQDRASGNTIYF
TGTGCCTGGAACCAAGACAGGGCCTCTGGAAACACCATATATTTT
>medium-sized|TRBV27|TRBJ2-1|TRBD1
CASSPGQGIFGYNEQFF
TGTGCCAGCAGCCCGGGACAGGGGATATTTGGTTACAATGAGCAGTTCTTC
>-|TRBV5-4|TRBJ1-1|-
CASTLRGVNTEAFF
TGTGCCAGCACTCTACGAGGAGTGAACACTGAAGCTTTCTTT
>few|TRBV14|TRBJ1-1|-
CASSQLANTEAFF
TGTGCCAGCAGCCAGCTAGCGAACACTGAAGCTTTCTTT
>-|TRBV6-1|TRBJ1-2|TRBD1
CASSVFRGQPNYGYTF
TGTGCCAGCAGTGTATTCAGGGGGCAACCTAACTATGGCTACACCTTC
>-|TRBV6-5|TRBJ1-1|-
CASSYSDRMSTEAFF
TGTGCCAGCAGTTACTCCGACAGGATGTCCACTGAAGCTTTCTTT
>-|TRBV29-1|TRBJ2-1|-
CSVQTRTFNEQFF
TGCAGCGTCCAAACTCGGACATTTAATGAGCAGTTCTTC
>once|TRBV7-2|TRBJ2-3|TRBD1
CASSWGQLIDTQYF
TGTGCCAGCAGCTGGGGACAGCTCATAGATACGCAGTATTTT
>once|TRBV11-2|TRBJ2-7|-
CASSLGAGARGEQYF
TGTGCCAGCAGCTTAGGGGCAGGGGCGCGGGGTGAGCAGTACTTC
>medium-sized|TRBV6-4|TRBJ2-2|TRBD2
CASSGGSTGELFF
TGTGCCAGCAGCGGGGGGAGCACCGGGGAGCTGTTTTTT
>-|TRBV5-4|TRBJ2-5|-
CASSLGGNGETQYF
TGTGCCAGCAGCTTGGGGGGGAACGGTGAGACCCAGTACTTC
>-|TRBV19|TRBJ2-3|TRBD1
CASSRQQGDTDTQYF
TGTGCCAGTAGTAGACAACAGGGGGACACAGATACGCAGTATTTT
>once|TRBV27|TRBJ1-5|-
CASSRAGTTWPQHF
TGTGCCAGCAGCAGGGCAGGGACGACTTGGCCCCAGCATTTT
>-|TRBV10-3|TRBJ1-1|-
CAISPGRQAFF
TGTGCCATCAGTCCCGGACGTCAAGCTTTCTTT
>-|TRBV6-5|TRBJ2-7|-
CASSLQGSHEQYF
TGTGCCAGCAGCCTCCAGGGAAGTCACGAGCAGTACTTC
>-|TRBV19|TRBJ1-5|-
CASSMRSYQPQHF
TGTGCCAGTAGTATGAGGAGTTATCAGCCCCAGCATTTT
>-|TRBV5-1|TRBJ1-1|TRBD1
CASSFRTGPNTEAFF
TGCGCCAGCAGCTTTCGGACAGGGCCGAACACTGAAGCTTTCTTT
>-|TRBV11-2|TRBJ2-3|TRBD2
CASSPRTSGNTDTQYF
TGTGCCAGCAGCCCCAGGACTAGCGGGAACACAGATACGCAGTATTTT
>-|TRBV5-8|TRBJ1-1|-
CASSLRGDTEAFF
TGTGCCAGCAGCTTGAGGGGTGACACTGAAGCTTTCTTT
>once|TRBV5-4|TRBJ2-3|TRBD2
CASSEAGGFTDTQYF
TGTGCCAGCAGCGAAGCGGGGGGGTTCACAGATACGCAGTATTTT
>-|TRBV7-2|TRBJ2-1|-
CASSVYSQTYNEQFF
TGTGCCAGCAGCGTATACAGCCAGACCTACAATGAGCAGTTCTTC
>once|TRBV6-1|TRBJ1-6|-
CASSEVGTLGSPLHF
TGTGCCAGCAGTGAAGTGGGCACCTTAGGGTCACCCCTCCACTTT
>few|TRBV7-9|TRBJ2-7|-
CASTDLTYEQYF
TGTGCCAGCACCGACCTGACCTACGAGCAGTACTTC
>-|TRBV27|TRBJ2-5|TRBD1
CASSLSGRGTGETQYF
TGTGCCAGCAGTTTAAGCGGCAGGGGGACGGGAGAGACCCAGTACTTC
>-|TRBV2|TRBJ2-7|-
CASREIPLSYEQYF
TGTGCCAGCAGAGAGATTCCACTCTCCTACGAGCAGTACTTC
>-|TRBV4-1|TRBJ1-4|-
CASSEASTNEKLFF
TGCGCCAGCAGTGAGGCTTCAACTAATGAAAAACTGTTTTTT
>-|TRBV13|TRBJ1-1|-
CASRRTGLVAFF
TGTGCCAGCAGAAGAACAGGGCTGGTAGCTTTCTTT